A single sample is the source of the 11 T cell receptor beta chains below, sequenced in a study of a mutant IDH1 vaccine in newly diagnosed glioma. Sequenced by immunoSEQ multiplex PCR; TCRdb stores in-frame clones only, minus some. The profile shows around 99,000 clones, about 80% of them singletons. Time point denoted: baseline, week 1 (first vaccination visit). The sample's treatment: pre-vaccination baseline after standard-of-care therapy. This material consisted of PBMCs, taken from a glioma patient treated with radiotherapy, temozolomide or both. These receptors came from a man in his forties or fifties with glioma.

This clone was counted a few times. The V call is TRBV10-3, the J call TRBJ1-1, with unresolved D. Trimming took off 11 bases at V and 3 bases at J, with 10 bases between the two ends. The CDR3 length is 11 residues. Germline CDR1 reads ENHRY; CDR2 reads SYGVKD. The chain's CDR3 is CAHRGHTEAFF. CDR3 nucleotides: TGTGCCCACCGAGGGCACACTGAAGCTTTCTTT.

The chain links TRBV12-2 to TRBJ1-2. TRBV12-2 is described as a pseudogene. The CDR3 extends over 14 amino acids. The CDR3 coding sequence is TGTGCAAGTCGCTTACCCTCGGGACACTATGGCTACACCTTC. Protein: CASRLPSGHYGYTF.

This chain joins TRBV10-2 and TRBJ1-2; D ambiguous. The CDR3 length is 15 residues. V was pared by 4 bases and J by 5 bases, with 17 bases between. Germline CDR1 is WSHSY and CDR2 is SAAADI. The CDR3 reads CASSVGIPEDYGYTF. In DNA form, the CDR3 reads TGCGCCAGCAGTGTTGGGATCCCGGAGGATTATGGCTACACCTTC.

This chain connects TRBV27 to TRBJ2-7; D unclear. Germline V gene sequence: CDR1 MNHEY, CDR2 SMNVEV (reference sequence). This CDR3 is built from 13 residues. The V end lost 3 bases, the J end lost 0 bases, and 6 bases lay between the germline ends. The CDR3 here is CASSLQVSYEQYF. CDR3 DNA: TGTGCCAGCAGTTTGCAGGTCTCCTACGAGCAGTACTTC.

V usage is TRBV18 and J usage is TRBJ2-5; no definite D call. Trimming stripped 4 bases from V and 0 bases from J, with 12 bases between. Germline V gives CDR1 KGHSH, CDR2 LQKENI. The CDR3 totals 15 residues. CDR3 nucleotide sequence: TGTGCCAGCTCACTGGGTCAGTCGTACCAAGAGACCCAGTACTTC. Its translation: CASSLGQSYQETQYF.

The chain employs TRBV29-1 and TRBJ1-1, with 11 bases matching TRBD1. V gave up 5 bases and J gave up 6 bases; unmatched junction bases: 8. CDR1 is SQVTM, CDR2 ANQGSEA, per germline. This CDR3 is built from 14 residues. CDR3: CSVIPGQGEAEAFF. In DNA, the CDR3 is TGCAGCGTTATACCGGGACAGGGGGAAGCTGAAGCTTTCTTT.

The CDR3 nucleotides read TGTGCCAGCAGCGTAGAAGGTAGCCCCACAGATACGCAGTATTTT. Translating gives CASSVEGSPTDTQYF. The chain uses TRBV9 and TRBJ2-3; D gene uncertain. The CDR3 runs to 15 residues. From germline, CDR1 is SGDLS and CDR2 YYNGEE. V lost 0 bases and J lost 2, with 10 bases in between.

The J gene is TRBJ2-7, the V gene TRBV2; D remains ambiguous. CDR3 length: 13 residues. Germline assignment: CDR1 SNHLY and CDR2 FYNNEI. The V end was cut by 2 bases, the J end by 4 bases, with 9 bases between. The CDR3 DNA sequence: TGTGCCAGCAGTGAAAGGCTGGTTTACGAGCAGTACTTC. Translation: CASSERLVYEQYF.

This clone was detected a few times. The rearrangement uses TRBV27 and TRBJ2-7; perhaps TRBD1 as D (6 bases). Germline V gene data show CDR1 as MNHEY and CDR2 as SMNVEV (reference sequence). The CDR3 is 15 residues long. The ends were cut back, 1 base at V and 5 bases at J, with 15 bases in the middle. In nucleotides, the CDR3 is TGTGCCAGCAGTTTATGGGGCACAGGGATGGACGAGCAGTACTTC. Translating gives CASSLWGTGMDEQYF.

The chain has TRBV7-2 and TRBJ1-4, with TRBD1 matching 9 bases. The CDR3 totals 13 residues. Germline V gives CDR1 SGHTA, CDR2 FQGNSA. The V segment lost 6 bases and the J segment 8 bases; nucleotides outside the gene matches: 4. CDR3: CASRDDRGEKLFF. The CDR3 DNA follows: TGTGCCAGCAGGGATGACAGGGGGGAAAAACTGTTTTTT.

The chain is built from TRBV4-2 and TRBJ1-2; 8 bases align to TRBD1. The germline V gene has CDR1 LGHNA and CDR2 YNFKEQ. The CDR3 is 14 amino acids. The trim removed 3 bases at V and 7 bases at J, leaving 7 bases unmatched. This chain's CDR3 is CASSHPGQGGGYTF. The CDR3 DNA is TGTGCCAGCAGCCACCCCGGACAGGGCGGTGGCTACACCTTC.